This TCR beta chain was recovered during a study of T-cell reconstitution after alpha-beta-depleted transplantation in children. Many counts were recorded for this clonotype. The CDR3 has 11 residues. The V gene lost 5 bases and the J gene lost 9 bases, with 10 bases spanning the gap. The authors prepared the TCRbeta library with unique molecular identifiers. TCRdb analysed the PCR reads with MiXCR anew, one entry per CDR3 protein. Among more than 550,000 distinct CDR3 sequences listed, roughly a tenth were seen once. This TCR was sampled from a human donor who donated a stem cell graft to a child with acute myeloid leukemia. The gene calls are TRBV12-3 or TRBV12-4 and TRBJ1-1; no clear D. Material: PBMCs from the stem cell graft donor, obtained from the stem cell graft. The CDR3 spells CASSLERKAFF. The CDR3 nucleotides are TGTGCCAGCAGTCTCGAGAGGAAAGCTTTCTTT.